One and the same sample provided the 29 T cell receptor beta chains below, sequenced in a study of CD8 T cells in ankylosing spondylitis. TCRdb reprocessed the 5' RACE reads via MiXCR and lists one record per CDR3 protein. The table records hundreds of thousands of distinct CDR3 sequences, 15% to 25% of them present only once. The specimen was blood, either unsorted or a sorted T cell fraction (not recorded which). The receptors here all came from a male donor with ankylosing spondylitis or in good health (not recorded which).

This clonotype was detected a few times. V is TRBV20-1 and J is TRBJ1-2; D possibly corresponds to TRBD1 (6 bases). The V gene lost 0 bases and the J gene lost 4 bases, with 12 bases spanning the gap. CDR1 and CDR2 from the germline V gene are DFQATT and SNEGSKA (reference sequence). CDR3 length: 14 residues. The chain's CDR3 is CSARDRTVTYGYTF. CDR3 nucleotide sequence: TGCAGTGCTAGAGATAGGACAGTAACCTATGGCTACACCTTC.

This clonotype has only a few counts. The J gene is TRBJ2-6, the V gene TRBV6-5; 7 positions agree with TRBD2. J gave up 0 bases and V 0 bases, and 5 bases lay outside the gene matches. Germline CDR1 is MNHEY and CDR2 is SVGAGI. This CDR3 comprises 18 residues. Here the CDR3 reads CASSYSGGLVSGANVLTF. CDR3 in DNA: TGTGCCAGCAGTTACTCGGGCGGACTAGTCTCTGGGGCCAACGTCCTGACTTTC.

There are many counts of this clonotype. The CDR3, as DNA: TGCAGCGTCCCGTGGGGGATCTATGGCTACACCTTC. Translation gives CSVPWGIYGYTF. V gene TRBV29-1 combines with J gene TRBJ1-2, with D perhaps matching TRBD1 (5 bases). The CDR3 consists of 12 residues. The V gene lost 6 bases and the J gene lost 4 bases, with 12 bases spanning the gap. Germline V gene data show CDR1 as SQVTM and CDR2 as ANQGSEA.

This clonotype turned up a few times. The chain is built from TRBV5-1 and TRBJ2-6; D ambiguous. CDR3 length equals 17 residues. Deletions cut 6 bases from V and 4 bases from J, with 20 bases between. Germline V gene lookup returns CDR1 SGHRS and CDR2 YFSETQ. The CDR3 sequence is CASNKGSRTSGANVLTF. The CDR3 DNA reads as TGCGCCAGCAATAAAGGTTCTCGAACGTCCGGGGCCAACGTCCTGACTTTC.

The chain employs TRBV7-4 and TRBJ2-7, with D possibly being TRBD2 (5 bases). Germline V lookup: CDR1 SGHVT, CDR2 SQSDAQ. The V end was cut by 4 bases, the J end by 3 bases, with 13 bases between. This CDR3 has 14 amino acids. The CDR3 loop reads CASSYGLMNYEQYV. The CDR3 DNA sequence: TGTGCCAGCAGCTACGGACTGATGAACTACGAGCAGTACGTC.

The J gene is TRBJ2-1, the V gene TRBV7-2; 10 bases agree with TRBD2. Germline CDR1 is SGHTA and CDR2 is FQGNSA. The CDR3 spans 16 residues. Unmatched junction bases numbered 10, after V lost 4 bases and J lost 7 bases. The CDR3 sequence is CASSSTLAGVSNEQFF. In nucleotides, the CDR3 is TGTGCCAGCAGCTCGACTCTAGCGGGAGTTTCGAATGAGCAGTTCTTC.

The chain is built from TRBV7-2 and TRBJ1-4; D ambiguous. Trimming cost V 0 bases and J 7 bases, with 12 bases left between them. Looked up from germline, CDR1 is SGHTA and CDR2 is FQGNSA. The CDR3 runs 15 residues. The CDR3 loop reads CASSLAGRHGEKLFF. CDR3 nucleotide sequence: TGTGCCAGCAGCTTAGCGGGAAGACACGGTGAAAAACTGTTTTTT.

Many counts were recorded for this clonotype. In DNA form, the CDR3 reads TGTGCCATCAGTGACCTTAGGGGGGATGGAAACACCATATATTTT. Its protein product is CAISDLRGDGNTIYF. This chain links TRBV10-3 with TRBJ1-3, with D possibly matching TRBD1 (6 bases). Germline V gives CDR1 ENHRY, CDR2 SYGVKD. The CDR3 has 15 amino acids. V was clipped by 3 bases and J by 3 bases, with 12 bases between them.

This clonotype was seen repeatedly, ten times or more. V is TRBV5-1 and J is TRBJ2-1; unclear D gene. CDR3 length: 14 amino acids. V lost 7 bases and J lost 8, with 19 bases in between. In germline, CDR1 is SGHRS, CDR2 YFSETQ. CDR3 region: CASARQTSSDEQFF. In DNA, the CDR3 is TGCGCCAGCGCCCGACAAACTTCATCTGATGAGCAGTTCTTC.

This chain joins TRBV12-3 or TRBV12-4 and TRBJ2-3; D could derive from TRBD1 or TRBD2 (5 bases each). The CDR3 contains 14 residues. Trimming pared 5 bases from V and 4 bases from J, leaving 13 bases between. This chain's CDR3 is CASSPSGRADTQYF. Written as DNA, the CDR3 is TGTGCCAGCAGTCCCAGCGGCAGGGCAGATACGCAGTATTTT.

This clonotype showed up just a few times. This chain uses TRBV3-1 with TRBJ2-5; D unclear. The CDR3 covers 13 residues. V lost 2 bases and J lost 5, with 9 bases in between. Germline loops: CDR1 LGHDT, CDR2 YNNKEL (reference sequence). The CDR3 reads CASSQRTLETQYF. DNA of the CDR3: TGTGCCAGCAGCCAAAGGACGCTTGAGACCCAGTACTTC.

This clonotype was seen ten or more times. The chain uses TRBV29-1 and TRBJ2-3, with 11 nucleotides matching TRBD1. Germline trimming cut 3 bases from V and 8 bases from J; bases unmatched to any gene: 10. Germline V CDR1 and CDR2: SQVTM, ANQGSEA. The CDR3 contains 15 residues. This chain's CDR3 is CSVDPRTGGFATQYF. CDR3 in DNA: TGCAGCGTTGACCCTAGGACAGGGGGCTTTGCTACGCAGTATTTT.

This clonotype has a handful of counts. CDR3: CSVVKRGTYNEQFF. The CDR3 DNA sequence: TGCAGCGTTGTTAAGAGGGGAACCTACAATGAGCAGTTCTTC. This rearrangement joins TRBV29-1 to TRBJ2-1, with D perhaps given as TRBD1 or TRBD2 (5 bases each). The germline gives CDR1 SQVTM, CDR2 ANQGSEA. V shed 4 bases and J shed 2 bases, with 12 bases lying between them. This CDR3 region has 14 residues.

By share, this clonotype counts as medium-sized. V usage is TRBV6-5 and J usage is TRBJ1-1; 7 bases agree with TRBD1. The CDR3 sequence is 15 residues long. After removal of 0 bases from V and 1 base from J, the junction contained 2 bases not matched to a gene. Germline CDR1 is MNHEY and CDR2 is SVGAGI. Here the CDR3 DNA reads TGTGCCAGCAGTTACTCGGGACAGACGAACACTGAAGCTTTCTTT. Translating it yields CASSYSGQTNTEAFF.

This clonotype has just a few counts. The gene calls are TRBV5-6 and TRBJ2-5; 7 nucleotides align to TRBD1. The CDR3 contains 14 residues. Trimming removed 5 bases from V and 2 bases from J; junction bases left unmatched: 6. Germline lookup yields CDR1 SGHDT and CDR2 YYEEEE. The CDR3 region has the DNA TGTGCCAGCAGTACAGGGGACATACAAGAGACCCAGTACTTC. It is translated as CASSTGDIQETQYF. Complete variable domain (other parts from reference TRBV5-6 and TRBJ2-5): DAGVTQSPTHLIKTRGQQVTLRCSPKSGHDTVSWYQQALGQGPQFIFQYYEEEERQRGNFPDRFSGHQFPNYSSELNVNALLLGDSALYLCASSTGDIQETQYFGPGTRLLVL.

A few counts support this clonotype. V and J are TRBV27 and TRBJ1-5, with D possibly matching TRBD1 (5 bases). The CDR3 runs 13 residues. CDR1 and CDR2 (germline): MNHEY, SMNVEV (reference sequence). The V end was cut by 0 bases, the J end by 7 bases, with 7 bases between. The CDR3 DNA follows: TGTGCCAGCAGTTTATCATGGGGGCAGCCCCAGCATTTT. Protein: CASSLSWGQPQHF.

This clonotype was detected a few times. The CDR3 loop reads CASSVGHSTDTQYF. The DNA for the CDR3 is TGTGCCAGCAGCGTAGGGCATAGCACAGATACGCAGTATTTT. This sequence joins TRBV9 and TRBJ2-3, with D hard to call. Germline V gives CDR1 SGDLS, CDR2 YYNGEE. This CDR3 contains 14 residues. V shed 0 bases and J shed 0 bases, with 5 bases lying between them.

The V and J genes are TRBV12-3 or TRBV12-4 and TRBJ2-7, with 8 bases aligning to TRBD2. Trimming took 5 bases from V and 3 from J; bases not matched to a gene: 3. The CDR3 is 13 residues long. This CDR3 is CASSPAGGYEQYV. The CDR3 DNA reads TGTGCCAGCAGTCCGGCGGGGGGCTACGAGCAGTACGTC.

This sequence joins TRBV20-1 and TRBJ1-2; D gene unclear. The CDR3 length is 16 residues. From germline, CDR1 is DFQATT and CDR2 SNEGSKA (reference sequence). V gave up 0 bases and J gave up 0 bases, with 14 bases separating them. CDR3: CSAREHTGLPNYGYTF. CDR3 in DNA: TGCAGTGCTAGAGAGCATACGGGCCTACCTAACTATGGCTACACCTTC.

This clonotype has a single count. V is TRBV7-2 and J is TRBJ1-4; D possibly corresponds to TRBD1 (6 bases). Germline assignment: CDR1 SGHTA and CDR2 FQGNSA. With 5 bases removed from V and 7 bases from J, the gap between germline ends came to 14 bases. The CDR3 extends over 14 amino acids. CDR3 bases: TGTGCCAGCAGCAAGAACAGGGTTAGTGAAAAACTGTTTTTT. Its protein product is CASSKNRVSEKLFF.

This clonotype was observed at least ten times. This rearrangement joins TRBV9 to TRBJ2-1, with D perhaps matching TRBD1 (5 bases). Germline V gene lookup returns CDR1 SGDLS and CDR2 YYNGEE. The germline V and J ends were trimmed by 0 bases and 9 bases, with 16 bases remaining between them. This CDR3 comprises 15 residues. CDR3 residues: CASSVGQGSTREQFF. The CDR3 coding sequence is TGTGCCAGCAGCGTAGGGCAGGGCTCGACGCGTGAGCAGTTCTTC. Full variable domain (remainder filled in from reference TRBV9 and TRBJ2-1): DSGVTQTPKHLITATGQRVTLRCSPRSGDLSVYWYQQSLDQGLQFLIQYYNGEERAKGNILERFSAQQFPDLHSELNLSSLELGDSALYFCASSVGQGSTREQFFGPGTRLTVL.

This clonotype was detected ten times or more. The chain combines TRBV21-1 with TRBJ1-1. TRBV21-1 has pseudogene status. CDR3 length: 15 amino acids. CDR3 residues: CAKKRTEDMNTEAFF. The DNA of the CDR3 is TGTGCCAAGAAGCGGACCGAAGACATGAACACTGAAGCTTTCTTT.

The chain's CDR3 is CASSLALGGGYTF. DNA for the CDR3: TGTGCCAGCAGTTTAGCGCTAGGGGGCGGCTACACCTTC. The chain combines TRBV12-3 or TRBV12-4 with TRBJ1-2, with 7 positions matching TRBD1. The ends lost 0 bases at V and 8 bases at J; junction bases unmatched: 3. The CDR3 covers 13 residues.

This clonotype was seen repeatedly, ten times or more. V gene TRBV7-3 combines with J gene TRBJ2-1; 8 bases agree with TRBD1. CDR1 and CDR2 (germline): SGHTA, FQGTGA. CDR3 length equals 13 residues. V was pared by 5 bases and J by 9 bases, with 6 bases of the junction left unmatched. This CDR3 reads CASSKQGVGEQFF. DNA of the CDR3: TGTGCCAGCAGCAAACAGGGGGTTGGTGAGCAGTTCTTC.

The chain uses TRBV6-5 and TRBJ1-3; tentatively, D is TRBD1 (5 bases). Per germline, CDR1 MNHEY and CDR2 SVGAGI. The CDR3 length is 14 residues. V was shortened by 5 bases and J by 3 bases, with 11 bases between the two germline ends. CDR3 sequence (DNA): TGTGCCAGCAGTACTGCCGGGGGTGGAAACACCATATATTTT. Translating it yields CASSTAGGGNTIYF.

This chain joins TRBV7-9 and TRBJ2-5; D gene unclear. Per the germline V gene, CDR1 is SEHNR and CDR2 is FQNEAQ (reference sequence). V was cut by 6 bases and J by 3 bases, with 8 bases left in between. CDR3 length: 12 residues. The chain's CDR3 is CASSPTEETQYF. The DNA for the CDR3 is TGTGCCAGCAGTCCCACAGAAGAGACCCAGTACTTC.

This chain links TRBV12-3 or TRBV12-4 with TRBJ1-4, with TRBD1 matching over 7 bases. V lost 6 bases and J lost 8; bases outside the gene matches: 9. The CDR3 is made up of 14 amino acids. The CDR3 bases are TGTGCCAGCAGGTCGGGACAGATAAGGGAAAAACTGTTTTTT. The encoded protein is CASRSGQIREKLFF.

This clonotype was observed many times. This rearrangement joins TRBV6-1 to TRBJ1-2; a possible D gene is TRBD1 (5 bases). The length of the CDR3 is 13 residues. Trimming removed 2 bases at V and 5 bases at J, with 9 bases between. CDR1 and CDR2 from the germline V gene are MNHNS and SASEGT. The CDR3 loop reads CASSEQGSYGYTF. CDR3 DNA: TGTGCCAGCAGTGAACAGGGTTCTTATGGCTACACCTTC.

This chain links TRBV29-1 with TRBJ2-5; no definite D call. The germline CDR1 and CDR2 sequences are SQVTM and ANQGSEA. Trimming took off 6 bases at V and 2 bases at J, with 16 bases between the two ends. The CDR3 runs to 14 residues. The CDR3 region has the DNA TGCAGCGTGATTAACAACAAGGGACAAGAGACCCAGTACTTC. This codes for CSVINNKGQETQYF.